Listed below are T cell receptor beta chains from one sample, sequenced in a study of OX40 agonist ivuxolimab in advanced cancers. Profiled with immunoSEQ multiplex PCR; TCRdb holds only in-frame clones, not every one. The table shows under 150,000 clones, with roughly 91% occurring only once. The sample in question was CD4+ or CD8+ T cells sorted from blood, obtained in a trial of the OX40 agonist ivuxolimab. The origin of the receptors is an adult with an advanced solid tumor such as melanoma, head and neck, liver or kidney cancer. The CDR3 runs from the conserved cysteine through the conserved F or W. D genes are given only for firm matches. Size is omitted from some rows. Given values are once, few, many or a class for expanded clones.

>TRBJ1-6|-|-|TRBV19
TGTGCCAGTAGTATAATGTGGGGGTCAGGTTCACCCCTCCACTTT
CASSIMWGSGSPLHF
>TRBJ2-5|TRBD2|-|TRBV7-2
TGTGCCAGCAGCTTAGGGCTAGCGGGGGGTTCTTTCCAAGAGACCCAGTACTTC
CASSLGLAGGSFQETQYF
>TRBJ2-4|TRBD1|-|TRBV25-1
TGTGCCAGCAGTGATTATCGACAGGGATCTAACATTCAGTACTTC
CASSDYRQGSNIQYF
>TRBJ2-1|-|-|TRBV2
TGTGCCAGCAGGCCGACGGGGCCTGAGCAGTTCTTC
CASRPTGPEQFF
>TRBJ1-2|-|-|TRBV6-5
TGTGCCAGCAGTCGGTGGCCCAGTGAAGGGAATGGCTACACCTTC
CASSRWPSEGNGYTF
>TRBJ1-1|-|-|TRBV5-1
TGCGCCAGCAGCAGTCAGGGGCCAAACACTGAAGCTTTCTTT
CASSSQGPNTEAFF
>TRBJ1-1|-|-|TRBV25-1
TGTGCCAGCAGTCTAACAGCCGGGGCCACTGAAGCTTTCTTT
CASSLTAGATEAFF
>TRBJ2-1|-|-|TRBV28
TGTGCCAGCAGTTTTCGGGAGACCAAACAGTTCTTC
CASSFRETKQFF
>TRBJ1-1|-|-|TRBV27
TGTGCCAGCAGTTTGAATAGGAACACTGAAGCTTTCTTT
CASSLNRNTEAFF
>TRBJ2-1|-|-|TRBV9
TGTGCCAGCAGCGTAGATATTGGTCCCGAGCAGTTCTTC
CASSVDIGPEQFF
>TRBJ1-3|TRBD1|-|TRBV9
TGTGCCAGCAGCGTAGAGGGGGCGACAGGGGGAAACACCATATATTTT
CASSVEGATGGNTIYF
>TRBJ1-2|-|-|TRBV6-5
TGTGCCAGCAGTATCCTTTCTGGACAGATCTATGGCTACACCTTC
CASSILSGQIYGYTF
>TRBJ1-5|TRBD1|-|TRBV19
TGTGCCAGTAGCAGAACAGGGGGCGAGAAGAATCAGCCCCAGCATTTT
CASSRTGGEKNQPQHF
>TRBJ1-2|-|once|TRBV7-9
TGTGCCAGCAGCTTAGGTCAGACCCAGGGCAACTATGGCTACACCTTC
CASSLGQTQGNYGYTF
>TRBJ2-3|TRBD2|-|TRBV11-3
TGTGCCAGCAGCTCCTCTAGCGGGAGGGCGGGGGATACGCAGTATTTT
CASSSSSGRAGDTQYF
>TRBJ2-5|TRBD1|-|TRBV7-2
TGTGCCAGCAGCCGGGACAGAGAAGAGACCCAGTACTTC
CASSRDREETQYF
>TRBJ2-1|TRBD1|-|TRBV12-5
TGTGCTAGTGGTTTTGACAGGGGATCGTACAATGAGCAGTTCTTC
CASGFDRGSYNEQFF
>TRBJ1-5|TRBD1|-|TRBV28
TGTGCCAGCAGACCAAGGGGGCAGGGCAATCAGCCCCAGCATTTT
CASRPRGQGNQPQHF
>TRBJ1-5|-|-|TRBV5-8
TGTGCCAGCAGCTTTCGTCGAGGGCTCCTCGATCAGCCCCAGCATTTT
CASSFRRGLLDQPQHF
>TRBJ2-5|TRBD2|-|TRBV7-2
TGTGCCAGCAGCCCGAGGTCTAGCGGGAGGCCGGGGGAGACCCAGTACTTC
CASSPRSSGRPGETQYF
>TRBJ2-5|-|few|TRBV11-2
TGTGCCAGCAGCATCGACAGTCAAGAGACCCAGTACTTC
CASSIDSQETQYF
>TRBJ2-5|-|-|TRBV7-2
TGTGCCAGCAGCTTAGACAGACTACCCGACCGCCAAGAGACCCAGTACTTC
CASSLDRLPDRQETQYF
>TRBJ1-1|TRBD1|-|TRBV2
TGTGCCAGCAGTCTAGGGACAGCCCTGAACACTGAAGCTTTCTTT
CASSLGTALNTEAFF
>TRBJ1-2|-|-|TRBV4-3
TGCGCCAGCAGCCAAGATTTAAACGCAGGGGGCTACACCTTC
CASSQDLNAGGYTF
>TRBJ1-5|-|-|TRBV25-1
TGTGCCAGCAGCACTCCGGGACCTTATCAGCCCCAGCATTTT
CASSTPGPYQPQHF
>TRBJ2-6|-|-|TRBV18
TGTGCCAGCTCACCACTGGTGGCCTCTGGGGCCAACGTCCTGACTTTC
CASSPLVASGANVLTF
>TRBJ2-5|-|-|TRBV19
TGTGCCAGTAGTATAGTTTTGACAGGCTTTAGGGAGACCCAGTACTTC
CASSIVLTGFRETQYF
>TRBJ1-3|-|-|TRBV6-1
TGTGCCAGCAGTGAAAGGGGAGGGGTAGGGACCATATATTTT
CASSERGGVGTIYF
>TRBJ2-1|-|-|TRBV6-4
TGTGCCAGCAGTGACATGATGGGTTATGAGCAGTTCTTC
CASSDMMGYEQFF
>TRBJ1-5|-|few|TRBV6-1
TGTGCCAGCAGTGGAAATCAGGGCGATCAGCCCCAGCATTTT
CASSGNQGDQPQHF
>TRBJ2-7|-|-|TRBV6-6
TGTGCCAGCATCTCACGAGCAGCATCCTCCTACGAGCAGTACTTC
CASISRAASSYEQYF
>TRBJ1-5|-|once|TRBV6-1
TGTGCCAGCAGTGATGCTATGTCTGGGTTACAGCCCCAGCATTTT
CASSDAMSGLQPQHF
>TRBJ1-5|-|-|TRBV6-6
TGTGCCAGCAGTTACTACGGGGCAGGGAGCAATCAGCCCCAGCATTTT
CASSYYGAGSNQPQHF